Given below is one T cell receptor (beta chain) in context. The CDR3 has 12 amino acids. V lost 3 bases, J lost 4 bases, and 7 bases lay in between. The germline gives CDR1 SEHNR, CDR2 FQNEAQ (reference sequence). These data come from a study of blood T cell repertoires in COVID-19. As handled by the study authors: Reference gene primer amplification in the assay estimated nucleated cell counts. This table comes from immunoSEQ multiplex PCR, and its TCRdb copy is limited to in-frame clones, with some not included. V and J calls and clone size are as listed in that table; D and trimming were resolved from the DNA. In the table there are 110,000 or so clones, approximately 81% of which are singletons.

V usage is TRBV7-9 and J usage is TRBJ2-7; perhaps TRBD1 as D (6 bases). Sequencing used peripheral blood. This TCR came from a man aged 55 to 69 with acute or convalescent COVID-19. The CDR3 region has the DNA TGTGCCAGCAGCTTCACAGGGTACGAGCAGTACTTC. This translates into CASSFTGYEQYF. Together with reference TRBV7-9 and TRBJ2-7, the CDR3 gives the full variable domain: DTGVSQNPRHKITKRGQNVTFRCDPISEHNRLYWYRQTLGQGPEFLTYFQNEAQLEKSRLLSDRFSAERPKGSFSTLEIQRTEQGDSAMYLCASSFTGYEQYFGPGTRLTVT.